This T cell receptor beta chain was found in a study of beta chain features in type 1 diabetes. Expressed TCRB transcripts got sequenced, as all isolated RNA was reverse transcribed. Here immunoSEQ multiplex PCR was the method, and the copy in TCRdb shows in-frame clones only, minus some. The table lists 450,000 to 550,000 clones, roughly 31% of them singletons, with around 0.065% in the top ten. CDR3 length: 11 amino acids. The germline V and J ends were trimmed by 4 bases and 5 bases, with 8 bases remaining between them. Germline V CDR1 and CDR2: SQVTM, ANQGSEA. Staining for CD45RO/CCR7/CD25/CD127/CD95/CD27 allowed sorting of CD4+ naive, central memory, regulatory and stem cell-like memory cells. This clone showed up just a few times.

The sample comprised naive CD4+ T cells from blood. This chain connects TRBV29-1 to TRBJ2-5; D not resolved. The receptor was isolated from a man in his late teens or twenties in good health. This CDR3 is CSVGRSETQYF. The DNA for the CDR3 is TGCAGCGTTGGAAGGAGCGAGACCCAGTACTTC.